This T cell receptor (beta chain) was observed in a study of blood T cell repertoires in COVID-19. Authors' methods: Counts of nucleated cells, estimated from reference gene primer amplification, were obtained. Method: immunoSEQ multiplex PCR; TCRdb's copy keeps in-frame clones and lacks some. For V, J and clone size, that table is used; D and trimming come from the DNA. Among 300,000 to 350,000 clones, more than 90% were seen once, and the ten largest hold roughly 3.9%. Germline V CDR1 and CDR2: SNHLY, FYNNEI. The CDR3 sequence is 15 residues long. The V and J ends lost 2 bases and 0 bases respectively, with 10 bases between them.

This chain connects TRBV2 to TRBJ1-1; unclear D gene. This clonotype originated in a woman aged 25 to 45 who had been exposed to COVID-19. The source material was PBMCs or T cells enriched from blood (not recorded which). The CDR3, as DNA: TGTGCCAGCAGTGAACATTTGAGCATGAACACTGAAGCTTTCTTT. Its protein product is CASSEHLSMNTEAFF.